What follows are 5 T cell receptor beta chains derived from one specimen sequenced in a study of cytomegalovirus exposure and HLA in healthy donors. In the PCR, 60 Vbeta and 13 Jbeta primers were used. TCRdb's table, derived via immunoSEQ multiplex PCR, lists solely in-frame clones and lacks some. Here the sample spans 150,000 or so clones, roughly 80% being singletons. What was sequenced was PBMCs. The receptors shown here come from a male donor in good health and CMV-seropositive.

V usage is TRBV10-2 and J usage is TRBJ1-3; weak D call: TRBD1 (5 bases). The V and J ends lost 6 bases and 0 bases respectively, with 12 bases between them. Germline V gene sequence: CDR1 WSHSY, CDR2 SAAADI. The CDR3 sequence is 15 residues long. CDR3 bases: TGCGCCAGCAGAACAACAGGCCTCTCTGGAAACACCATATATTTT. Translated: CASRTTGLSGNTIYF.

The rearrangement uses TRBV6-4 and TRBJ1-2; TRBD1 aligns across 8 bases. The CDR3 runs to 13 residues. Trimming cost V 6 bases and J 7 bases; bases outside gene matches: 7. In germline, CDR1 is MRHNA, CDR2 SNTAGT. The CDR3 here is CASRATGGRGYTF. As DNA, the CDR3 is TGTGCCAGCAGAGCCACAGGGGGACGTGGCTACACCTTC.

The genes are TRBV5-6 and TRBJ1-1; tentatively, D is TRBD1 (6 bases). Germline CDR1 reads SGHDT; CDR2 reads YYEEEE. This CDR3 region has 15 residues. V lost 2 bases and J 0 bases, leaving 11 bases between the germline ends. CDR3 bases: TGTGCCAGCAGCTTTGAGACAGGCTTGAACACTGAAGCTTTCTTT. This codes for CASSFETGLNTEAFF.

The V call is TRBV19, the J call TRBJ2-1, with D unclear. Germline CDR1 LNHDA, CDR2 SQIVND (reference sequence). V lost 7 bases to trimming and J lost 2 bases, with 15 bases between them. This CDR3 is built from 15 residues. The CDR3 region has the DNA TGTGCCAGTAAGGATGGAGAAGGCCCCTACAATGAGCAGTTCTTC. Amino acids: CASKDGEGPYNEQFF.

The chain recombines TRBV7-2 with TRBJ2-2, with no clear D. CDR1 is SGHTA and CDR2 is FQGNSA in the germline V gene. With 5 bases removed from V and 0 bases from J, the gap between germline ends came to 7 bases. The CDR3 runs to 14 residues. The CDR3 is CASSPPANTGELFF. The CDR3 nucleotides read TGTGCCAGCAGCCCTCCCGCGAACACCGGGGAGCTGTTTTTT. The variable domain in full, completed from reference TRBV7-2 and TRBJ2-2, reads GAGVSQSPSNKVTEKGKDVELRCDPISGHTALYWYRQSLGQGLEFLIYFQGNSAPDKSGLPSDRFSAERTGGSVSTLTIQRTQQEDSAVYLCASSPPANTGELFFGEGSRLTVL.